This entry lists 31 T cell receptor beta chains sequenced from one sample in a study of T-cell memory formation after mild COVID-19. From the 5' RACE reads, TCRdb called clonotypes with MiXCR, one entry per CDR3 protein. The sample contains 100,000 to 150,000 distinct CDR3 sequences, roughly 6% of which appear only once. Input material: PBMCs or a T cell subset sorted from them (not recorded which). These receptor sequences come from an adult woman who had mild COVID-19 (a few samples of this study predate the infection). Cell type and time point are not known.

V usage is TRBV12-3 or TRBV12-4 and J usage is TRBJ2-1; D remains ambiguous. V was cut by 4 bases and J by 10 bases, with 8 bases left in between. The CDR3 contains 11 residues. The CDR3 here is CASSSSVEQFF. DNA for the CDR3: TGTGCCAGCAGTTCATCTGTGGAGCAGTTCTTC.

This sequence joins TRBV12-3 or TRBV12-4 and TRBJ1-1, with a weak D call TRBD1 (6 bases). The CDR3 is 15 residues long. V gave up 3 bases and J gave up 1 base, with 12 bases separating them. CDR3 coding DNA: TGTGCCAGCAGTTTTTCAGGGGCAAGGAACACTGAAGCTTTCTTT. Its protein is CASSFSGARNTEAFF.

The chain has TRBV7-8 and TRBJ1-4; 9 positions agree with TRBD1. Germline V gene sequence: CDR1 SGHVS, CDR2 FQNEAQ. CDR3 length equals 17 residues. V trimming: 4 bases; J trimming: 4 bases; junction bases outside the gene matches: 10. For the CDR3, the DNA is TGTGCCAGCAGCTCACTGCCGACAGGGGGAATTAATGAAAAACTGTTTTTT. Translated: CASSSLPTGGINEKLFF.

This clonotype was recorded at least ten times. The V and J genes are TRBV7-2 and TRBJ1-2; 7 bases match TRBD1. The CDR3 sequence is 16 residues long. After removal of 5 bases from V and 4 bases from J, the junction contained 13 bases not matched to a gene. Germline V gives CDR1 SGHTA, CDR2 FQGNSA. The CDR3 reads CASSPQGGGGGYGYTF. Written as DNA, the CDR3 is TGTGCCAGCAGCCCCCAAGGTGGAGGGGGCGGCTATGGCTACACCTTC. Full variable domain (missing parts from reference TRBV7-2 and TRBJ1-2): GAGVSQSPSNKVTEKGKDVELRCDPISGHTALYWYRQSLGQGLEFLIYFQGNSAPDKSGLPSDRFSAERTGGSVSTLTIQRTQQEDSAVYLCASSPQGGGGGYGYTFGSGTRLTVV.

The chain couples TRBV5-4 to TRBJ2-7, with TRBD2 matching 9 bases. Germline V gene sequence: CDR1 SGHNT, CDR2 YYREEE (reference sequence). CDR3 length: 15 residues. Trimming cost V 4 bases and J 1 base; bases outside gene matches: 6. The CDR3, as DNA: TGTGCCAGCAGCCCTAGCGGGAAAGATTCCTACGAGCAGTACTTC. Protein: CASSPSGKDSYEQYF.

This clonotype has a handful of counts. The chain carries TRBV3-1 and TRBJ1-1; 8 bases fit TRBD1. The V gene end was trimmed by 4 bases and the J gene end by 5 bases; junction bases not matched to a gene: 18. The CDR3 contains 18 residues. The germline gives CDR1 LGHDT, CDR2 YNNKEL (reference sequence). The CDR3 DNA sequence: TGTGCCAGCAGCCTACGATGGGACAGGCTTTCCGATAGGACTGAAGCTTTCTTT. Its translation: CASSLRWDRLSDRTEAFF.

This clonotype was seen a few times. The rearrangement uses TRBV12-3 or TRBV12-4 and TRBJ2-7, with TRBD1 matching over 10 bases. The CDR3 has 15 amino acids. Trimming cost V 5 bases and J 2 bases; bases outside gene matches: 6. This chain's CDR3 is CASSRGTGVPYEQYF. The CDR3 region has the DNA TGTGCCAGCAGTCGAGGGACAGGGGTCCCCTACGAGCAGTACTTC.

The chain joins TRBV4-2 to TRBJ1-5, with TRBD1 identical over 8 bases. J lost 4 bases, V lost 0 bases, and 5 bases had no gene match. Germline loops: CDR1 LGHNA, CDR2 YNFKEQ. This CDR3 spans 16 amino acids. The CDR3 DNA reads TGTGCCAGCAGCCAAGAAGTTCAGGGGGCAAATCAGCCCCAGCATTTT. This gives the protein CASSQEVQGANQPQHF.

The chain carries TRBV20-1 and TRBJ2-3; tentatively, D is TRBD1 or TRBD2 (5 bases each). Per germline, CDR1 DFQATT and CDR2 SNEGSKA (reference sequence). The CDR3 is 14 residues long. Deletions cut 7 bases from V and 4 bases from J, with 18 bases between. In nucleotides, the CDR3 is TGCAGTGTCGCAGGGAGCGCTAAGGCAGATACGCAGTATTTT. Its translation is CSVAGSAKADTQYF.

This clonotype was seen many times. The J gene is TRBJ1-2, the V gene TRBV5-6; a weak D match, TRBD1 (5 bases). Trimming stripped 4 bases from V and 2 bases from J, with 12 bases between. The CDR3 runs to 14 residues. Germline lookup yields CDR1 SGHDT and CDR2 YYEEEE. In nucleotides, the CDR3 is TGTGCCAGCAGCCTGGGACTGATGAACTATGGCTACACCTTC. Protein: CASSLGLMNYGYTF.

This clonotype has at least ten counts. The genes are TRBV5-6 and TRBJ2-1, with D hard to call. Germline assignment: CDR1 SGHDT and CDR2 YYEEEE. CDR3 length: 12 residues. Trimming pared 0 bases from V and 6 bases from J, leaving 4 bases between. CDR3: CASSLVANEQFF. The CDR3 DNA follows: TGTGCCAGCAGCTTGGTTGCCAATGAGCAGTTCTTC.

This clonotype was seen at least ten times. The CDR3 coding sequence is TGCGCCAGCAGCTTGGAGGCACAGGGGGCTCTCTATGGCTACACCTTC. This sequence encodes CASSLEAQGALYGYTF. The chain is built from TRBV5-1 and TRBJ1-2, with TRBD1 matching over 9 bases. The V gene end was trimmed by 0 bases and the J gene end by 4 bases; junction bases not matched to a gene: 7. The CDR3 contains 16 residues. CDR1 and CDR2 from the germline V gene are SGHRS and YFSETQ. Looking up the rest from reference TRBV5-1 and TRBJ1-2 gives the full variable domain: KAGVTQTPRYLIKTRGQQVTLSCSPISGHRSVSWYQQTPGQGLQFLFEYFSETQRNKGNFPGRFSGRQFSNSRSEMNVSTLELGDSALYLCASSLEAQGALYGYTFGSGTRLTVV.

The table lists this clonotype with a few counts. For the CDR3, the DNA is TGTGCCAGCAGTGTTAGAAGGGGACGGGGCGGAGGGAATGAGCAGTTCTTC. It specifies CASSVRRGRGGGNEQFF. The genes are TRBV6-4 and TRBJ2-1, with TRBD2 as a possible D gene (6 bases). This CDR3 is 17 amino acids long. Germline V gene lookup returns CDR1 MRHNA and CDR2 SNTAGT. V was trimmed by 4 bases and J by 7 bases, leaving 23 bases between them.

CDR3 protein: CAISTTRTDTQYF. Written as DNA, the CDR3 is TGTGCCATCAGCACGACCAGGACAGATACGCAGTATTTT. The chain is built from TRBV10-3 and TRBJ2-3; no firm D call. The CDR3 has 13 residues. Germline CDR1 is ENHRY and CDR2 is SYGVKD. The V end was cut by 6 bases, the J end by 3 bases, with 10 bases between.

This clonotype was counted a few times. The chain links TRBV4-1 to TRBJ1-4; the match to TRBD1 covers 7 bases. The CDR3 is 15 amino acids. The germline V gene has CDR1 MGHRA and CDR2 YSYEKL. J was trimmed by 5 bases and V by 6 bases; bases with no gene match: 9. The DNA of the CDR3 is TGCGCCAGCAGTGAGAACAGGGGCAGGAATGAAAAACTGTTTTTT. Its translation: CASSENRGRNEKLFF.

The chain joins TRBV14 to TRBJ2-1; 7 positions match TRBD1. Losses at the gene ends were 1 base for V and 12 bases for J; bases not matched to a gene: 3. CDR1 SGHDN and CDR2 FVKESK come from the germline V gene. This CDR3 spans 12 amino acids. CDR3 sequence (DNA): TGTGCCAGCAGCCAAGCCGGGACAGTGCAGTTCTTC. This codes for CASSQAGTVQFF.

This clonotype turned up a few times. V is TRBV24-1 and J is TRBJ2-3; D unresolved. Germline CDR1 and CDR2: KGHDR and SFDVKD. Trimming shortened V by 3 bases and J by 0 bases, and 18 bases separated the two germline ends. The CDR3 is 18 residues long. The CDR3 region is CATSDGPRVGPSTDTQYF. CDR3 bases: TGTGCCACCAGTGATGGCCCTAGAGTCGGCCCTAGCACAGATACGCAGTATTTT.

Ten or more counts support this clonotype. The chain uses TRBV7-2 and TRBJ2-3, with TRBD2 matching over 9 bases. The CDR3 is 15 amino acids. J gave up 3 bases and V 4 bases, and 5 bases lay outside the gene matches. Germline loops: CDR1 SGHTA, CDR2 FQGNSA. In DNA, the CDR3 is TGTGCCAGCAGCTCAATGGGACTAGCAACAGATACGCAGTATTTT. Its protein product is CASSSMGLATDTQYF.

This clonotype has ten or more counts. The chain is built from TRBV5-1 and TRBJ1-1; D unclear. The ends were cut back, 4 bases at V and 0 bases at J, with 10 bases in the middle. Looked up from germline, CDR1 is SGHRS and CDR2 is YFSETQ. This CDR3 contains 14 residues. Here the CDR3 DNA reads TGCGCCAGCAGCCCTTTGGCCGTGAACACTGAAGCTTTCTTT. The encoded protein is CASSPLAVNTEAFF. Supplemented by reference TRBV5-1 and TRBJ1-1, the full variable domain reads KAGVTQTPRYLIKTRGQQVTLSCSPISGHRSVSWYQQTPGQGLQFLFEYFSETQRNKGNFPGRFSGRQFSNSRSEMNVSTLELGDSALYLCASSPLAVNTEAFFGQGTRLTVV.

This clonotype turned up a few times. The V gene is TRBV12-3 or TRBV12-4, the J gene TRBJ1-5, with D tentatively TRBD1 (6 bases). The CDR3 extends over 18 amino acids. V gave up 5 bases and J gave up 0 bases, with 20 bases separating them. The CDR3 loop reads CASSPGTKGGRSNQPQHF. The CDR3 nucleotides read TGTGCCAGCAGTCCCGGGACAAAGGGGGGGCGTAGCAATCAGCCCCAGCATTTT.

This clonotype was observed many times. The V call is TRBV5-1, the J call TRBJ2-1; TRBD2 matches at 7 bases. Trimming cost V 4 bases and J 4 bases; bases outside gene matches: 5. The CDR3 consists of 14 residues. Per the germline V gene, CDR1 is SGHRS and CDR2 is YFSETQ. The DNA for the CDR3 is TGCGCCAGCAGCCCTGGGGGGGTTTACAATGAGCAGTTCTTC. Its translation: CASSPGGVYNEQFF.

This clonotype was seen at least ten times. The V gene is TRBV6-5, the J gene TRBJ1-1; 8 bases agree with TRBD1. CDR3 length equals 16 residues. Germline CDR1 reads MNHEY; CDR2 reads SVGAGI. V was clipped by 5 bases and J by 1 base; unmatched bases: 9. For the CDR3, the DNA is TGTGCCAGCAGTCTAATTCGACAGGGGTGGAACACTGAAGCTTTCTTT. It translates to CASSLIRQGWNTEAFF.

In this sample, this clonotype turned up a few times. The chain has TRBV19 and TRBJ1-5, with a weak D call TRBD1 (6 bases). The CDR3 covers 16 residues. CDR1 and CDR2 from the germline V gene are LNHDA and SQIVND (reference sequence). V lost 3 bases to trimming and J lost 0 bases, with 12 bases between them. The CDR3 spells CASSMTSTGSNQPQHF. CDR3 nucleotides: TGTGCCAGTAGTATGACCTCGACAGGTAGCAATCAGCCCCAGCATTTT.

This clonotype was seen only a few times. The genes are TRBV27 and TRBJ2-1; D not certain. The germline CDR1 and CDR2 sequences are MNHEY and SMNVEV (reference sequence). This CDR3 spans 13 amino acids. Trimming took 3 bases from V and 9 from J, leaving 12 bases between them. CDR3 residues: CASSFPSLSEQFF. The DNA of the CDR3 is TGTGCCAGCAGTTTCCCATCTTTAAGTGAGCAGTTCTTC.

J is TRBJ2-3 and V is TRBV3-1, with 11 bases lining up with TRBD2. Per the germline V gene, CDR1 is LGHDT and CDR2 is YNNKEL (reference sequence). With V trimmed by 3 bases and J by 1 base, 3 bases remained unmatched. This CDR3 spans 16 amino acids. The CDR3 bases are TGTGCCAGCAGCCATGGGGGACTAGCGGGCACAGATACGCAGTATTTT. Translating it yields CASSHGGLAGTDTQYF.

The chain uses TRBV27 and TRBJ2-3; 7 nucleotides align to TRBD1. The J segment lost 2 bases and the V segment lost 3 bases, leaving 5 bases of the junction unmatched. The CDR3 loop spans 15 amino acids. Germline lookup yields CDR1 MNHEY and CDR2 SMNVEV (reference sequence). CDR3 loop: CASSFYRGPTDTQYF. The CDR3 coding sequence is TGTGCCAGCAGTTTCTACAGGGGCCCCACAGATACGCAGTATTTT.

This clonotype has a count of ten or more. The V and J genes are TRBV5-6 and TRBJ2-1, with 10 bases identical to TRBD2. Germline V gives CDR1 SGHDT, CDR2 YYEEEE. The CDR3 is 16 amino acids. V was clipped by 6 bases and J by 6 bases; unmatched bases: 12. DNA of the CDR3: TGTGCCAGCATCCGGGGGGCTAGCGGGGGCCCCAATGAGCAGTTCTTC. Translated: CASIRGASGGPNEQFF.

This clonotype was found a few times. The V gene is TRBV15, the J gene TRBJ1-6, with a possible D match to TRBD1 (6 bases). Per the germline V gene, CDR1 is LNHNV and CDR2 is YYDKDF (reference sequence). The CDR3 is 18 residues long. V was cut by 0 bases and J by 6 bases, with 18 bases left in between. The CDR3 loop is CATSRDRISGALNSPLHF. DNA for the CDR3: TGTGCCACCAGCAGAGATCGTATTTCGGGGGCGCTTAATTCACCCCTCCACTTT.

Many counts were recorded for this clonotype. The V and J genes are TRBV5-1 and TRBJ2-5; the D is unclear. Trimming cost V 0 bases and J 4 bases, with 10 bases left between them. The CDR3 sequence is 14 residues long. Germline-derived CDR1 and CDR2 are SGHRS and YFSETQ. The CDR3, as DNA: TGCGCCAGCAGCTTGGATCGTTCACGAGAGACCCAGTACTTC. As protein: CASSLDRSRETQYF.

This clonotype came up a few times. V usage is TRBV5-4 and J usage is TRBJ2-2; TRBD2 matches at 7 bases. The V segment lost 0 bases and the J segment 1 base; nucleotides outside the gene matches: 3. The germline CDR1 and CDR2 sequences are SGHNT and YYREEE (reference sequence). CDR3 length: 16 amino acids. Here the CDR3 reads CASSLGLAVNTGELFF. The CDR3 DNA sequence: TGTGCCAGCAGCTTGGGACTAGCCGTGAACACCGGGGAGCTGTTTTTT.

There are many counts of this clonotype. The gene calls are TRBV5-6 and TRBJ2-7, with 7 positions matching TRBD1. Germline V gives CDR1 SGHDT, CDR2 YYEEEE. The CDR3 is made up of 13 amino acids. With V trimmed by 5 bases and J by 2 bases, 4 bases remained unmatched. The CDR3 protein is CASRRQGPYEQYF. Here the CDR3 DNA reads TGTGCCAGCAGACGACAGGGACCCTACGAGCAGTACTTC.